A selection of T cell receptor beta chains follows, all from one sample in a study of T-cell reconstitution after alpha-beta-depleted transplantation in children. TCRdb re-analysed the PCR reads in MiXCR, keeping a single row per CDR3 protein. The table lists some 500,000 distinct CDR3 sequences, around 18% of them singletons. Sequenced here: PBMCs from the stem cell graft donor, sampled from the stem cell graft. The receptors derive from a human donor who donated a stem cell graft to a child with acute lymphoblastic leukemia. The CDR3 runs from the conserved cysteine through the conserved F or W. The D gene is left open where the match is weak. A clone size is listed for some rows: how often the clone was seen (once, few, many), or a class if it is expanded.

size: few
D: NA
J: TRBJ2-7
length: 15
V: TRBV7-3
CDR3: CASSLRPSSYYEQYF
DNA: TGTGCCAGCAGCTTAAGGCCCAGCTCCTACTACGAGCAGTACTTC

size: NA
D: NA
J: TRBJ2-3
length: 14
V: TRBV3-1
CDR3: CASSQDRDVDTQYF
DNA: TGTGCCAGCAGCCAAGACCGGGACGTCGATACGCAGTATTTT

size: NA
D: NA
J: TRBJ2-7
length: 14
V: TRBV5-1
CDR3: CASSSSPSTYEQYF
DNA: TGCGCCAGCAGCTCATCCCCCTCTACCTACGAGCAGTACTTC

size: NA
D: NA
J: TRBJ2-1
length: 12
V: TRBV5-1
CDR3: CASSSGGPRQFF
DNA: TGCGCCAGCAGCTCCGGGGGGCCTAGACAGTTCTTC

size: NA
D: NA
J: TRBJ2-7
length: 13
V: TRBV5-6
CDR3: CASSFRTNYEQYF
DNA: TGTGCCAGCAGCTTTAGAACAAACTACGAGCAGTACTTC

size: NA
D: NA
J: TRBJ1-6
length: 14
V: TRBV7-9
CDR3: CASSLTGDNSPLHF
DNA: TGTGCCAGCAGCTTGACAGGAGATAATTCACCCCTCCACTTT

size: few
D: TRBD1
J: TRBJ2-7
length: 15
V: TRBV20-1
CDR3: CSADSRDRVSYEQYF
DNA: TGCAGTGCCGACAGTCGGGACAGGGTCTCCTACGAGCAGTACTTC

size: NA
D: TRBD2
J: TRBJ2-1
length: 12
V: TRBV20-1
CDR3: CSGTSGYNEQFF
DNA: TGCAGTGGGACTAGCGGTTACAATGAGCAGTTCTTC

size: few
D: NA
J: TRBJ1-4
length: 13
V: TRBV6-1
CDR3: CASTGQPSQKLFF
DNA: TGTGCCAGCACCGGACAGCCATCACAAAAACTGTTTTTT

size: many
D: TRBD1
J: TRBJ1-2
length: 14
V: TRBV5-1
CDR3: CASSWGQDYYGYTF
DNA: TGCGCCAGCAGCTGGGGACAGGACTACTATGGCTACACCTTC

size: NA
D: NA
J: TRBJ2-3
length: 9
V: TRBV12-3/TRBV12-4
CDR3: CASGNTQYF
DNA: TGTGCCTCGGGGAATACGCAGTATTTT

size: few
D: NA
J: TRBJ2-5
length: 14
V: TRBV14
CDR3: CASSQDYNGETQYF
DNA: TGTGCCAGCAGCCAAGATTATAACGGGGAGACCCAGTACTTC

size: NA
D: NA
J: TRBJ1-1
length: 12
V: TRBV12-3/TRBV12-4
CDR3: CASSFQRFEAFF
DNA: TGTGCCAGCAGTTTCCAGAGGTTTGAAGCTTTCTTT

size: NA
D: NA
J: TRBJ2-2
length: 13
V: TRBV12-3/TRBV12-4
CDR3: CASRPSGAGELFF
DNA: TGTGCCAGCAGACCCTCAGGGGCTGGGGAGCTGTTTTTT

size: few
D: TRBD2
J: TRBJ2-4
length: 17
V: TRBV9
CDR3: CASSASGVFATKNIQYF
DNA: TGTGCCAGCAGCGCTAGCGGGGTGTTTGCGACCAAAAACATTCAGTACTTC

size: NA
D: NA
J: TRBJ2-1
length: 15
V: TRBV3-1
CDR3: CASGDTFNSYNEQFF
DNA: TGTGCCAGCGGCGACACTTTTAACTCCTACAATGAGCAGTTCTTC

size: few
D: NA
J: TRBJ1-1
length: 14
V: TRBV20-1
CDR3: CSARRKWGQAEAFF
DNA: TGCAGTGCTAGACGGAAGTGGGGGCAAGCTGAAGCTTTCTTT

size: few
D: TRBD2
J: TRBJ2-5
length: 14
V: TRBV10-3
CDR3: CAIKGTRSTETQYF
DNA: TGTGCCATCAAGGGGACTAGATCCACTGAGACCCAGTACTTC

size: few
D: NA
J: TRBJ1-1
length: 14
V: TRBV15
CDR3: CATSREGTRGEAFF
DNA: TGTGCCACCAGCAGAGAAGGGACGAGAGGTGAAGCTTTCTTT

size: NA
D: TRBD2
J: TRBJ2-2
length: 14
V: TRBV25-1
CDR3: CASSEWGGTGELFF
DNA: TGTGCCAGCAGTGAATGGGGAGGGACCGGGGAGCTGTTTTTT

size: NA
D: NA
J: TRBJ1-4
length: 13
V: TRBV9
CDR3: CASSGTDNEKLFF
DNA: TGTGCCAGCAGCGGGACAGACAATGAAAAACTGTTTTTT

size: NA
D: TRBD2
J: TRBJ2-1
length: 17
V: TRBV4-1
CDR3: CASSHSGSDSSYNKQFF
DNA: TGCGCCAGCAGCCACAGCGGGAGCGATAGCTCCTACAATAAGCAGTTCTTC

size: NA
D: TRBD2
J: TRBJ2-7
length: 16
V: TRBV7-6
CDR3: CASSLGLAGDPYEQYF
DNA: TGTGCCAGCAGCTTAGGTCTAGCGGGAGACCCCTACGAGCAGTACTTC

size: NA
D: NA
J: TRBJ1-1
length: 13
V: TRBV12-3/TRBV12-4
CDR3: CASTLDADTEAFF
DNA: TGTGCCAGCACCTTGGATGCGGACACTGAAGCTTTCTTT

size: few
D: TRBD2
J: TRBJ2-5
length: 14
V: TRBV29-1
CDR3: CSAVNRTSGETQYF
DNA: TGCAGCGCTGTTAACAGGACTAGCGGAGAGACCCAGTACTTC

size: few
D: TRBD2
J: TRBJ2-1
length: 16
V: TRBV5-1
CDR3: CASSLGASGRNNEQFF
DNA: TGCGCCAGCAGCTTGGGGGCTAGCGGAAGAAACAATGAGCAGTTCTTC

size: NA
D: NA
J: TRBJ2-2
length: 14
V: TRBV3-1
CDR3: CASNRGKNTGELFF
DNA: TGTGCCAGCAACCGCGGGAAGAACACCGGGGAGCTGTTTTTT

size: NA
D: NA
J: TRBJ2-2
length: 14
V: TRBV9
CDR3: CASRQGWTTGELFF
DNA: TGTGCCAGTCGGCAAGGATGGACCACCGGGGAGCTGTTTTTT

size: NA
D: TRBD1
J: TRBJ1-5
length: 16
V: TRBV2
CDR3: CASKEQGLYSNQPQHF
DNA: TGTGCCAGCAAGGAACAGGGGTTATATAGCAATCAGCCCCAGCATTTT

size: few
D: TRBD1
J: TRBJ2-7
length: 14
V: TRBV19
CDR3: CASSMGTGSYEQYF
DNA: TGTGCCAGTAGTATGGGGACAGGGTCCTACGAGCAGTACTTC

size: NA
D: TRBD2
J: TRBJ2-7
length: 16
V: TRBV4-1
CDR3: CASSQGPAGGGYEQYF
DNA: TGCGCCAGCAGCCAAGGTCCAGCGGGAGGGGGGTACGAGCAGTACTTC

size: NA
D: TRBD2
J: TRBJ2-7
length: 14
V: TRBV20-1
CDR3: CSLTGDSGIHEQYF
DNA: TGCAGTCTTACCGGGGATAGCGGGATTCACGAGCAGTACTTC

size: NA
D: TRBD2
J: TRBJ2-3
length: 15
V: TRBV29-1
CDR3: CSVVGAGALPDTQYF
DNA: TGCAGCGTTGTCGGAGCGGGAGCCTTGCCAGATACGCAGTATTTT

size: few
D: TRBD2
J: TRBJ2-7
length: 16
V: TRBV27
CDR3: CASSLNSALAGYEQYF
DNA: TGTGCCAGCAGTTTAAACTCAGCACTAGCGGGCTACGAGCAGTACTTC

size: few
D: NA
J: TRBJ1-1
length: 17
V: TRBV5-1
CDR3: CASSLGLTQRQNTEAFF
DNA: TGCGCCAGCAGCTTGGGCCTGACCCAAAGGCAGAACACTGAAGCTTTCTTT

size: many
D: NA
J: TRBJ2-7
length: 14
V: TRBV4-2
CDR3: CASSQEGGTYEQYF
DNA: TGTGCCAGCAGCCAGGAAGGGGGAACCTACGAGCAGTACTTC

size: NA
D: NA
J: TRBJ1-4
length: 18
V: TRBV19
CDR3: CASSMLGTLTATNEKLFF
DNA: TGTGCCAGTAGTATGTTAGGGACTCTTACGGCAACTAATGAAAAACTGTTTTTT

size: many
D: NA
J: TRBJ2-1
length: 16
V: TRBV12-3/TRBV12-4
CDR3: CASSLAGLLAFYEQFF
DNA: TGTGCCAGCAGTTTAGCGGGGTTACTAGCTTTTTATGAGCAGTTCTTC

size: NA
D: NA
J: TRBJ2-7
length: 14
V: TRBV4-2
CDR3: CASSTGTPRAEQYF
DNA: TGTGCCAGCAGCACCGGGACTCCACGGGCGGAGCAGTACTTC

size: NA
D: NA
J: TRBJ2-1
length: 17
V: TRBV20-1
CDR3: CSARDPRLEGIYNEQFF
DNA: TGCAGTGCTAGAGATCCCCGACTAGAGGGGATTTACAATGAGCAGTTCTTC

size: few
D: TRBD2
J: TRBJ2-3
length: 13
V: TRBV29-1
CDR3: CSVLAGGTDTQYF
DNA: TGCAGCGTTTTAGCGGGAGGCACAGATACGCAGTATTTT

size: many
D: NA
J: TRBJ2-5
length: 16
V: TRBV28
CDR3: CASMSPPGTIQETQYF
DNA: TGTGCCAGCATGTCTCCCCCCGGGACAATCCAAGAGACCCAGTACTTC

size: NA
D: NA
J: TRBJ2-7
length: 15
V: TRBV10-1
CDR3: CASSESRLARHEQYF
DNA: TGCGCCAGCAGTGAGTCGAGGCTAGCTCGTCACGAGCAGTACTTC

size: NA
D: NA
J: TRBJ1-2
length: 15
V: TRBV5-1
CDR3: CASSTIPGAGYGYTF
DNA: TGCGCCAGCAGCACCATCCCTGGGGCCGGTTACGGCTACACCTTC

size: NA
D: NA
J: TRBJ2-7
length: 14
V: TRBV5-1
CDR3: CASSSGQLRGSGSF
DNA: TGCGCCAGCAGCTCCGGCCAGCTGAGGGGTAGCGGATCTTTC

size: NA
D: NA
J: TRBJ2-7
length: 15
V: TRBV27
CDR3: CASSFSARTSYEQYF
DNA: TGTGCCAGCAGTTTTTCTGCCAGGACGTCCTACGAGCAGTACTTC

size: few
D: TRBD1
J: TRBJ2-7
length: 14
V: TRBV19
CDR3: CASSILQGTYEQYF
DNA: TGTGCCAGTAGTATTCTACAGGGGACCTACGAGCAGTACTTC

size: few
D: TRBD1
J: TRBJ2-2
length: 17
V: TRBV20-1
CDR3: CSARDSGTGANTGELFF
DNA: TGCAGTGCTAGGGACTCCGGGACAGGGGCGAACACCGGGGAGCTGTTTTTT